One sample yielded the 29 T cell receptor beta chains listed below, sequenced in a study of T-cell reconstitution after alpha-beta-depleted transplantation in children. Unique molecular identifiers were incorporated when the TCRbeta library was constructed. TCRdb re-called the PCR reads with MiXCR, one entry per CDR3 protein. Here the sample spans tens of thousands of distinct CDR3 sequences, around 8.8% being singletons. The material sequenced was PBMCs, mostly from graft donor cells, taken 60 days after TCRalphabeta/CD19-depleted stem cell transplant. These receptors came from a male patient between 2 and 10 years old who had a stem cell transplant for chronic granulomatous disease, so the T cells may come from the graft donor.

There are many counts of this clonotype. The chain is built from TRBV28 and TRBJ2-7; D gene unclear. This CDR3 has 12 residues. From germline, CDR1 is MDHEN and CDR2 SYDVKM. Trimming removed 4 bases from V and 2 bases from J, with 6 bases in between. The CDR3 coding sequence is TGTGCCAGCAGTTACCAGACCTACGAGCAGTACTTC. Its protein is CASSYQTYEQYF. Variable domain in full (rest from reference TRBV28 and TRBJ2-7): DVKVTQSSRYLVKRTGEKVFLECVQDMDHENMFWYRQDPGLGLRLIYFSYDVKMKEKGDIPEGYSVSREKKERFSLILESASTNQTSMYLCASSYQTYEQYFGPGTRLTVT.

This clonotype showed up many times. This sequence joins TRBV6-5 and TRBJ2-4; D is perhaps TRBD1 or TRBD2 (5 bases each). V lost 0 bases to trimming and J lost 1 base, with 19 bases between them. The germline V gene encodes CDR1 MNHEY and CDR2 SVGAGI. This CDR3 contains 19 residues. The CDR3 region has the DNA TGTGCCAGCAGTTACTCGAGCGGTGGCCTTGGGGCGGCCAAAAACATTCAGTACTTC. Translating it yields CASSYSSGGLGAAKNIQYF.

This clonotype has a handful of counts. This chain joins TRBV12-3 or TRBV12-4 and TRBJ2-7; D is uncertain. The CDR3 covers 14 residues. The V gene lost 6 bases and the J gene lost 0 bases, with 12 bases spanning the gap. The CDR3 DNA reads as TGTGCCAGCAGCTCCGACTCGAGCTCCTACGAGCAGTACTTC. Translated: CASSSDSSSYEQYF.

This clonotype was counted ten times or more. V and J are TRBV6-2 or TRBV6-3 and TRBJ2-7; 9 positions match TRBD2. The trim removed 6 bases at V and 9 bases at J, leaving 6 bases unmatched. The CDR3 loop spans 12 amino acids. CDR1 MNHEY and CDR2 SVGEGT come from the germline V gene. CDR3 DNA: TGTGCCAGCAGAAACGCGGGAGGGCCGCAGTACTTC. Protein product: CASRNAGGPQYF.

This clonotype was observed at least ten times. J is TRBJ1-1 and V is TRBV27; the D is unclear. The CDR3 has 14 residues. Trimming stripped 4 bases from V and 1 base from J, with 10 bases between. Per germline, CDR1 MNHEY and CDR2 SMNVEV (reference sequence). CDR3 bases: TGTGCCAGCAGTTGGGGAGCACGGAACACTGAAGCTTTCTTT. This codes for CASSWGARNTEAFF.

This clonotype showed up many times. The chain couples TRBV6-5 to TRBJ1-1; 8 bases line up with TRBD1. The V segment lost 10 bases and the J segment 1 base; nucleotides outside the gene matches: 8. In germline, CDR1 is MNHEY, CDR2 SVGAGI. There are 14 residues in the CDR3. CDR3 nucleotides: TGTGCCACCAAACCGGGACAGGAGAACACTGAAGCTTTCTTT. Translated, it gives CATKPGQENTEAFF.

This clonotype was counted at least ten times. The V and J genes are TRBV20-1 and TRBJ2-5, with D perhaps TRBD2 (7 bases). Germline CDR1 reads DFQATT; CDR2 reads SNEGSKA (reference sequence). The CDR3 totals 13 residues. Deletions cut 5 bases from V and 5 bases from J, with 15 bases between. The CDR3 region has the DNA TGCAGTGCTCCAAGCGGGACATGGGAGACCCAGTACTTC. It translates to CSAPSGTWETQYF.

This clonotype was recorded many times. The J gene is TRBJ1-6, the V gene TRBV20-1, with 8 positions matching TRBD1. Germline CDR1 DFQATT, CDR2 SNEGSKA (reference sequence). The CDR3 spans 18 residues. V shed 5 bases, J shed 1 base, and the junction held 13 bases outside the gene matches. Written as DNA, the CDR3 is TGCAGTGCTCCGGACAGGGAATATTCGACTTCCTATAATTCACCCCTCCACTTT. Amino acid sequence: CSAPDREYSTSYNSPLHF.

This clonotype has a count of ten or more. This chain uses TRBV7-2 with TRBJ2-7; 7 bases fit TRBD2. V lost 0 bases and J lost 2; bases outside the gene matches: 7. The V gene's germline CDR1 is SGHTA and CDR2 FQGNSA. The CDR3 length is 16 residues. The CDR3 sequence: CASSLALRTSTYEQYF. The CDR3 DNA follows: TGTGCCAGCAGCTTAGCGCTCCGGACTAGTACCTACGAGCAGTACTTC.

This clonotype was picked up many times. The chain has TRBV6-4 and TRBJ2-3, with D possibly being TRBD1 (6 bases). The ends were cut back, 3 bases at V and 2 bases at J, with 15 bases in the middle. Per the germline V gene, CDR1 is MRHNA and CDR2 is SNTAGT. CDR3 length equals 16 residues. The CDR3 reads CASSEDPDRHTDTQYF. The CDR3 DNA is TGTGCCAGCAGTGAGGACCCGGACAGACACACAGATACGCAGTATTTT.

The table lists this clonotype with a few counts. This CDR3 is CATGGLPSYEQYF. As DNA, the CDR3 is TGTGCCACCGGGGGACTCCCCTCCTACGAGCAGTACTTC. The rearrangement joins TRBV27 to TRBJ2-7, with a tentative D call TRBD2 (6 bases). The V end was cut by 10 bases, the J end by 0 bases, with 13 bases between. The CDR3 is 13 amino acids. CDR1 is MNHEY, CDR2 SMNVEV, per germline (reference sequence).

In this sample, this clonotype turned up many times. The rearrangement joins TRBV12-3 or TRBV12-4 to TRBJ2-7; 7 bases fit TRBD1. The J segment lost 6 bases and the V segment lost 4 bases, leaving 6 bases of the junction unmatched. There are 13 residues in the CDR3. This CDR3 reads CASSSRQGAEQYF. The CDR3 DNA reads TGTGCCAGCAGTTCGAGACAGGGTGCCGAGCAGTACTTC.

The chain uses TRBV20-1 and TRBJ2-1; 15 bases are a match to TRBD2. Germline loops: CDR1 DFQATT, CDR2 SNEGSKA (reference sequence). This CDR3 region has 19 residues. With V trimmed by 0 bases and J by 7 bases, 13 bases remained unmatched. Written as DNA, the CDR3 is TGCAGTGCTAGAGATCCCGTGGGACTAGCGGGAGGTGTTGCAAATGAGCAGTTCTTC. It specifies CSARDPVGLAGGVANEQFF.

This clonotype was seen a handful of times. The CDR3 sequence is CASSPRDRGGYEQYF. The DNA of the CDR3 is TGTGCCAGCAGCCCCCGGGACAGGGGGGGTTACGAGCAGTACTTC. The chain couples TRBV16 to TRBJ2-7; TRBD1 agrees at 11 bases. This CDR3 region has 15 residues. With V trimmed by 4 bases and J by 4 bases, 6 bases remained unmatched. Germline CDR1 KGHSY, CDR2 FQNENV.

The chain carries TRBV5-4 and TRBJ2-3, with D possibly matching TRBD2 (6 bases). CDR1 is SGHNT, CDR2 YYREEE, per germline (reference sequence). The CDR3 is 16 residues long. Trimming cost V 4 bases and J 1 base, with 16 bases left between them. DNA of the CDR3: TGTGCCAGCAGCACTCGCGCGGGGACCCGCACAGATACGCAGTATTTT. Protein: CASSTRAGTRTDTQYF.

This clonotype has a count of ten or more. This chain joins TRBV6-1 and TRBJ1-1; no reliable D call. Germline values: CDR1 MNHNS, CDR2 SASEGT. This CDR3 region has 14 residues. The V gene lost 3 bases and the J gene lost 5 bases, with 13 bases spanning the gap. The CDR3 loop reads CASSESGRGTEAFF. CDR3 coding DNA: TGTGCCAGCAGTGAGTCAGGACGAGGTACTGAAGCTTTCTTT.

This clonotype was picked up a small number of times. This sequence joins TRBV7-2 and TRBJ1-1; 9 nucleotides align to TRBD1. This CDR3 has 15 amino acids. The germline V gene encodes CDR1 SGHTA and CDR2 FQGNSA. Trimming removed 5 bases from V and 2 bases from J; junction bases left unmatched: 6. In DNA, the CDR3 is TGTGCCAGCAGCACACGACAGGGGGGTAACACTGAAGCTTTCTTT. It yields the protein CASSTRQGGNTEAFF.

This clonotype was found many times. V gene TRBV20-1 combines with J gene TRBJ2-5, with D possibly matching TRBD2 (6 bases). Germline values: CDR1 DFQATT, CDR2 SNEGSKA (reference sequence). The CDR3 runs 13 residues. Trimming took off 2 bases at V and 2 bases at J, with 9 bases between the two ends. In DNA form, the CDR3 reads TGCAGTGCTAGAATGGCGGGGCAAGAGACCCAGTACTTC. It encodes CSARMAGQETQYF.

The sample holds many counts of this clonotype. The chain links TRBV3-1 to TRBJ2-7; D remains ambiguous. V was trimmed by 1 base and J by 2 bases, leaving 3 bases between them. Germline V CDR1 and CDR2: LGHDT, YNNKEL (reference sequence). This CDR3 has 12 residues. The DNA of the CDR3 is TGTGCCAGCAGCCAAGTTGCCTACGAGCAGTACTTC. Protein: CASSQVAYEQYF.

The chain joins TRBV28 to TRBJ2-7, with 12 bases matching TRBD2. V lost 5 bases, J lost 4 bases, and 9 bases stayed unmatched. This CDR3 contains 16 residues. Looked up from germline, CDR1 is MDHEN and CDR2 is SYDVKM. For the CDR3, the DNA is TGTGCCAGCAGTCCTATAGGACTAGCGGGACCTTACGAGCAGTACTTC. Residues: CASSPIGLAGPYEQYF.

This clonotype was counted at least ten times. V and J are TRBV11-2 and TRBJ1-3; maybe TRBD1 (5 bases). Germline V gene data show CDR1 as SGHAT and CDR2 as FQNNGV. The length of the CDR3 is 17 residues. V lost 5 bases and J lost 7, with 24 bases in between. The CDR3 coding sequence is TGTGCCAGCAGCCAACCGGGACCCTCGCGGTTGGAGAACACCATATATTTT. Protein sequence: CASSQPGPSRLENTIYF.

This clonotype occurred a few times. The genes are TRBV30 and TRBJ1-2, with a weak D call TRBD1 (5 bases). The CDR3 consists of 13 residues. Germline assignment: CDR1 GTSNPN and CDR2 SVGIG (reference sequence). The V gene lost 3 bases and the J gene lost 14 bases, with 22 bases spanning the gap. CDR3 sequence (DNA): TGTGCCTGGAGGGAGGGTGAGGTCGGGGCGGATACCTTC. It codes for CAWREGEVGADTF. Complete variable domain (other parts from reference TRBV30 and TRBJ1-2): SQTIHQWPATLVQPVGSPLSLECTVEGTSNPNLYWYRQAAGRGLQLLFYSVGIGQISSEVPQNLSASRPQDRQFILSSKKLLLSDSGFYLCAWREGEVGADTFGSGTRLTVV.

This clonotype was observed a few times. The chain joins TRBV11-2 to TRBJ2-1; the D is unclear. Germline V gene lookup returns CDR1 SGHAT and CDR2 FQNNGV. The CDR3 length is 16 residues. Trimming cost V 7 bases and J 0 bases, with 16 bases left between them. The CDR3 is CASTRGVLSSYNEQFF. CDR3 bases: TGTGCCAGCACCCGAGGCGTTTTGAGCTCCTACAATGAGCAGTTCTTC.

This clonotype occurred many times. The chain uses TRBV18 and TRBJ2-1; a weak D match, TRBD1 (6 bases). The V end was cut by 0 bases, the J end by 4 bases, with 7 bases between. Germline-derived CDR1 and CDR2 are KGHSH and LQKENI. This CDR3 has 14 residues. The CDR3 loop is CASSPPTGYNEQFF. The CDR3 DNA follows: TGTGCCAGCTCACCACCGACAGGTTACAATGAGCAGTTCTTC.

This chain connects TRBV4-1 to TRBJ2-7; 11 nucleotides align to TRBD2. The CDR3 sequence is 17 residues long. In germline, CDR1 is MGHRA, CDR2 YSYEKL. Losses at the gene ends were 2 bases for V and 0 bases for J; bases not matched to a gene: 6. The CDR3 loop reads CASSQTGTSGASYEQYF. The CDR3 DNA reads as TGCGCCAGCAGCCAAACCGGGACTAGCGGAGCCTCCTACGAGCAGTACTTC.

This clonotype was recorded many times. The chain combines TRBV7-2 with TRBJ2-3, with 13 positions matching TRBD2. With V trimmed by 5 bases and J by 4 bases, 9 bases remained unmatched. The CDR3 has 17 amino acids. Germline loops: CDR1 SGHTA, CDR2 FQGNSA. DNA of the CDR3: TGTGCCAGCAGCCCGCCGGGACTAGCGGGATTCTCAGATACGCAGTATTTT. Amino acids: CASSPPGLAGFSDTQYF. Looking up the rest from reference TRBV7-2 and TRBJ2-3 gives the full variable domain: GAGVSQSPSNKVTEKGKDVELRCDPISGHTALYWYRQSLGQGLEFLIYFQGNSAPDKSGLPSDRFSAERTGGSVSTLTIQRTQQEDSAVYLCASSPPGLAGFSDTQYFGPGTRLTVL.

This clonotype was counted ten times or more. This chain links TRBV28 with TRBJ2-7; no reliable D call. The CDR3 loop spans 12 amino acids. Germline CDR1 MDHEN, CDR2 SYDVKM. Trimming removed 3 bases from V and 10 bases from J, with 13 bases in between. The CDR3 loop reads CASSLGYQVQYF. The CDR3, as DNA: TGTGCCAGCAGTTTGGGTTATCAGGTCCAGTACTTC.

This clonotype was recorded many times. This sequence joins TRBV6-1 and TRBJ1-2, with unresolved D. V lost 4 bases and J 4 bases, leaving 10 bases between the germline ends. The germline V gene encodes CDR1 MNHNS and CDR2 SASEGT. This CDR3 region has 13 residues. Written as DNA, the CDR3 is TGTGCCAGCAGTGTAAGGCCTTCCTATGGCTACACCTTC. Amino acids: CASSVRPSYGYTF.

This clonotype was picked up many times. V usage is TRBV5-6 and J usage is TRBJ2-7; D is uncertain. V shed 1 base and J shed 2 bases, with 10 bases lying between them. This CDR3 is built from 14 residues. The germline V gene has CDR1 SGHDT and CDR2 YYEEEE. This CDR3 is CASSLRYRAYEQYF. The CDR3 DNA follows: TGTGCCAGCAGCTTGCGGTATAGGGCCTACGAGCAGTACTTC. The complete variable domain, with remaining parts taken from reference TRBV5-6 and TRBJ2-7, reads DAGVTQSPTHLIKTRGQQVTLRCSPKSGHDTVSWYQQALGQGPQFIFQYYEEEERQRGNFPDRFSGHQFPNYSSELNVNALLLGDSALYLCASSLRYRAYEQYFGPGTRLTVT.